A single sample gave rise to the 19 T cell receptor beta chains below, sequenced in a study of T cells in Graves' hyperthyroidism and ophthalmopathy. Amplification yielded TCR beta CDR3 regions, with RNA transcripts as the source. Using the HTBI primer set, a first-round RT-PCR was run on the TCR CDR3. From the multiplex PCR reads, TCRdb called clonotypes with MiXCR, one entry per CDR3 protein. The table records about 710,000 distinct CDR3 sequences, about a sixth of them present only once. The specimen was blood. These receptors originate from a man aged 18 to 30 with Graves' hyperthyroidism.

The chain links TRBV3-1 to TRBJ2-2; 8 bases agree with TRBD2. Per the germline V gene, CDR1 is LGHDT and CDR2 is YNNKEL (reference sequence). The CDR3 consists of 16 residues. With V trimmed by 2 bases and J by 1 base, 3 bases remained unmatched. CDR3 residues: CASSQSLAVNTGELFF. CDR3 DNA sequence: TGTGCCAGCAGCCAATCACTAGCGGTGAACACCGGGGAGCTGTTTTTT.

This clonotype was seen a handful of times. CDR3 loop: CASSSRQGGTEQYF. CDR3 sequence (DNA): TGCGCCAGCAGCTCCAGACAGGGGGGCACCGAGCAGTACTTC. The chain recombines TRBV5-1 with TRBJ2-7, with 9 bases aligning to TRBD1. The CDR3 extends over 14 amino acids. The V and J ends lost 3 bases and 6 bases, in that order; junction bases with no gene match: 7. CDR1 is SGHRS, CDR2 YFSETQ, per germline.

The chain has TRBV4-3 and TRBJ1-1; D call uncertain. CDR3 length: 14 residues. Germline values: CDR1 LGHNA, CDR2 YSLEER. Trimming left V 1 base short and J 7 bases short, with 13 bases between. CDR3 DNA sequence: TGCGCCAGCAGCCAAGGACCAACTGTGGTTGAAGCTTTCTTT. It translates to CASSQGPTVVEAFF.

This clonotype was recorded many times. This chain links TRBV2 with TRBJ2-5; 8 bases are shared with TRBD2. The CDR3 length is 14 residues. Germline CDR1 and CDR2: SNHLY and FYNNEI. The trim removed 3 bases at V and 3 bases at J, leaving 3 bases unmatched. CDR3 coding DNA: TGTGCCAGCAGTGAGGAAGCGGGAGAAGAGACCCAGTACTTC. Translating gives CASSEEAGEETQYF.

This clonotype has ten or more counts. The chain joins TRBV20-1 to TRBJ2-2; 10 bases match TRBD2. V lost 0 bases to trimming and J lost 8 bases; unmatched junction nucleotides: 6. The CDR3 is 15 residues long. Germline CDR1 and CDR2: DFQATT and SNEGSKA (reference sequence). CDR3 nucleotide sequence: TGCAGTGCTAGAGATCTAGCGGGAGATCGGGGGGAGCTGTTTTTT. The encoded protein is CSARDLAGDRGELFF.

This clonotype appeared a few times. This sequence joins TRBV29-1 and TRBJ1-2; 8 bases are shared with TRBD1. CDR3 length: 13 amino acids. With V trimmed by 7 bases and J by 8 bases, 12 bases remained unmatched. Looked up from germline, CDR1 is SQVTM and CDR2 is ANQGSEA. For the CDR3, the DNA is TGCAGCGCCGACCCCCGGACAGGGCACGGCTACACCTTC. Amino acid sequence: CSADPRTGHGYTF.

This clonotype was picked up a small number of times. This chain connects TRBV7-8 to TRBJ2-4; D is unresolved. Germline-derived CDR1 and CDR2 are SGHVS and FQNEAQ. The CDR3 covers 13 residues. V gave up 5 bases and J gave up 9 bases, with 14 bases separating them. This CDR3 reads CASSPMNPAIQYF. CDR3 DNA sequence: TGTGCCAGCAGCCCCATGAACCCGGCCATTCAGTACTTC.

The chain has TRBV10-3 and TRBJ2-7; 7 positions agree with TRBD2. V gave up 6 bases and J gave up 0 bases; unmatched junction bases: 5. Germline V gene data show CDR1 as ENHRY and CDR2 as SYGVKD. This CDR3 spans 14 amino acids. CDR3 protein: CAISSGTGSYEQYF. The CDR3 coding sequence is TGTGCCATCAGCAGCGGGACCGGCTCCTACGAGCAGTACTTC.

The sample holds one count of this clonotype. The V call is TRBV9, the J call TRBJ2-3, with no clear D. CDR3 length: 15 amino acids. V dropped 2 bases and J dropped 2 bases, with 12 bases sitting between them. CDR1 and CDR2 (germline): SGDLS, YYNGEE. DNA for the CDR3: TGTGCCAGCAGCGTCTCTATCGGTCCCACAGATACGCAGTATTTT. Its translation: CASSVSIGPTDTQYF.

This clonotype appeared a few times. The chain joins TRBV9 to TRBJ2-1, with TRBD2 matching 12 bases. J lost 6 bases, V lost 2 bases, and 6 bases had no gene match. The CDR3 runs to 16 residues. CDR1 is SGDLS, CDR2 YYNGEE, per germline. CDR3 protein: CASSVTTSGSFNEQFF. The CDR3 nucleotides read TGTGCCAGCAGCGTCACGACTAGCGGGAGTTTCAATGAGCAGTTCTTC.

This clonotype was detected many times. V and J are TRBV30 and TRBJ1-1, with D unresolved. Germline CDR1 and CDR2: GTSNPN and SVGIG (reference sequence). The CDR3 contains 14 residues. V lost 4 bases and J lost 5, with 17 bases in between. The CDR3 nucleotides read TGTGCCTGGAAAGGGATCCAGGAGAGGACTGAAGCTTTCTTT. This translates into CAWKGIQERTEAFF.

This rearrangement joins TRBV28 to TRBJ1-4; 7 nucleotides align to TRBD1. The junction had 2 bases not matched to a gene; V was cut back by 0 bases and J by 4 bases. Germline CDR1 is MDHEN and CDR2 is SYDVKM. This CDR3 region has 15 residues. The DNA of the CDR3 is TGTGCCAGCAGTTTATGGCAGGGGGATAATGAAAAACTGTTTTTT. Translating gives CASSLWQGDNEKLFF.

In this sample, this clonotype turned up many times. The chain joins TRBV27 to TRBJ2-5; possibly TRBD1 or TRBD2 for D (5 bases each). The CDR3 sequence is 12 residues long. CDR1 and CDR2 (germline): MNHEY, SMNVEV (reference sequence). V was pared by 10 bases and J by 2 bases, with 11 bases between. CDR3 amino acids: CATRGVQETQYF. The CDR3 coding sequence is TGTGCCACCAGAGGGGTTCAAGAGACCCAGTACTTC.

This clonotype occurred many times. The chain links TRBV24-1 to TRBJ2-7; no definite D call. Germline CDR1 reads KGHDR; CDR2 reads SFDVKD. V gave up 2 bases and J gave up 3 bases, with 16 bases separating them. The CDR3 loop spans 16 amino acids. In DNA form, the CDR3 reads TGTGCCACCAGTGATTCCCATTCTTCATCAGACTACGAGCAGTACTTC. This codes for CATSDSHSSSDYEQYF.

The rearrangement links TRBV28 to TRBJ2-5, with D perhaps TRBD2 (7 bases). The germline V and J ends were trimmed by 6 bases and 7 bases, with 18 bases remaining between them. Germline assignment: CDR1 MDHEN and CDR2 SYDVKM. This CDR3 is built from 14 residues. Here the CDR3 reads CASSLGGGLRTQYF. The CDR3 bases are TGTGCCAGCAGCCTGGGGGGGGGGCTACGGACCCAGTACTTC.

This clonotype was counted between two and nine times. This chain joins TRBV7-6 and TRBJ1-2, with 9 positions matching TRBD1. Unmatched junction bases numbered 16, after V lost 0 bases and J lost 8 bases. There are 18 residues in the CDR3. The germline CDR1 and CDR2 sequences are SGHVS and FNYEAQ. The CDR3 sequence: CASSLAELGQGLEGGYTF. The DNA for the CDR3 is TGTGCCAGCAGCTTAGCGGAATTGGGACAGGGCCTGGAAGGAGGCTACACCTTC.

This clonotype was detected many times. The chain is built from TRBV7-9 and TRBJ2-7; 7 bases line up with TRBD2. The germline CDR1 and CDR2 sequences are SEHNR and FQNEAQ (reference sequence). CDR3 length: 15 amino acids. The V gene end was trimmed by 0 bases and the J gene end by 5 bases; junction bases not matched to a gene: 7. CDR3 DNA sequence: TGTGCCAGCAGCTTAGCGATGGGGGGGTTCGACGAGCAGTACTTC. It encodes CASSLAMGGFDEQYF.

This clonotype occurred many times. The genes are TRBV27 and TRBJ2-7, with 7 bases identical to TRBD2. V trimming: 4 bases; J trimming: 5 bases; junction bases outside the gene matches: 5. The CDR3 is made up of 13 amino acids. CDR1 and CDR2 (germline): MNHEY, SMNVEV (reference sequence). The CDR3 nucleotides read TGTGCCAGCAGTTGGAGGGAGGGTGACGAGCAGTACTTC. Its translation is CASSWREGDEQYF.

This clonotype was seen ten or more times. The chain uses TRBV28 and TRBJ2-4; 7 nucleotides align to TRBD2. After removal of 2 bases from V and 7 bases from J, the junction contained 11 bases not matched to a gene. CDR3 length: 16 residues. Germline V gene lookup returns CDR1 MDHEN and CDR2 SYDVKM. The chain's CDR3 is CASSLTPGGWGNIQYF. As DNA, the CDR3 is TGTGCCAGCAGTTTAACCCCGGGAGGATGGGGGAACATTCAGTACTTC.